The clone carrying this T cell receptor (beta chain) was seen a few times. A read error is possible here, since a much larger clone lies one base away. Deletions cut 8 bases from V and 2 bases from J, with 13 bases between. CDR1 is DFQATT and CDR2 is SNEGSKA in the germline V gene (reference sequence). CDR3 length equals 12 residues. This sample was included in a study of tumor and adjacent non-tumor tissue in lung cancer. Study background: Patients comprised about a dozen adenocarcinoma, 2 squamous cell carcinoma and 1 small cell lung cancer.

No cell sorting was done before RNA was extracted from the tissue. Three rounds of nested PCR, following a modified ARM-PCR protocol, produced the TCRbeta library. TCRdb ran MiXCR on the multiplex PCR reads and lists one entry per CDR3 protein. This sample has approximately 79,000 distinct CDR3 sequences, with 72% found just once. The origin of this receptor is a middle-aged woman with non-small cell lung cancer. The chain has TRBV20-1 and TRBJ2-7, with D maybe TRBD2 (6 bases). Sequenced sample: lung tumor tissue. The chain's CDR3 is CSTRSGAYEQYF. CDR3 in DNA: TGCAGTACCCGTAGCGGCGCCTACGAGCAGTACTTC.